This TCR beta chain comes out of a study of T cell changes during pregnancy in multiple sclerosis. Sequencing was performed with immunoSEQ multiplex PCR; in TCRdb, only in-frame clones are kept and a portion is missing. The sample consists of roughly 40,000 clones, approximately 90% of them appearing once. Per germline, CDR1 LNHDA and CDR2 SQIVND (reference sequence). Deletions cut 8 bases from V and 0 bases from J, with 11 bases between. CDR3 length: 14 amino acids. Sequences were derived from CD4+ T cells from peripheral blood mononuclear cells, sampled in the third trimester of pregnancy. The genes are TRBV19 and TRBJ1-5; TRBD1 might be the D (6 bases). This TCR was sampled from a female donor with multiple sclerosis, enrolled in a pregnancy study. Written as DNA, the CDR3 is TGTGCCAGTGGTAACAGGGATAGCAATCAGCCCCAGCATTTT. Its protein product is CASGNRDSNQPQHF.